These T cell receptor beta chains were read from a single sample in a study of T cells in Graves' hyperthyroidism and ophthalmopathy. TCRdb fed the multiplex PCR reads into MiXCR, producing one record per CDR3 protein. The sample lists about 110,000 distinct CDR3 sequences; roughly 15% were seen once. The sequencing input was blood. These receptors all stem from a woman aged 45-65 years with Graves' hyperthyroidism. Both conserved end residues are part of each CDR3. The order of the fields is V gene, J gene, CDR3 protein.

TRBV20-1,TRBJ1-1,CSARDGTGNTEAFF
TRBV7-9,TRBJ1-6,CASSNDPSYSPLHF
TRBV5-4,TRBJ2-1,CASSVGGEQFF
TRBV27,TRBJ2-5,CASREHQVRETQYF
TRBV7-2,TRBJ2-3,CASSFRGLAGAMQYF
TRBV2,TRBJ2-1,CASSPFFGEQFF
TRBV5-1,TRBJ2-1,CASSLGTGGSEQFF
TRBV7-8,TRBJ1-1,CASSLLSRNTEAFF
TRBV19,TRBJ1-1,CASMGSAEAFF
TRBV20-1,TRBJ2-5,CSPTSGSGKTQYF
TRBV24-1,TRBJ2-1,CATSDLGQGNEQFF
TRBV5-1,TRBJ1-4,CASSLAGSTNEKLFF
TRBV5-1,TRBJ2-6,CASSADSGANVLTF
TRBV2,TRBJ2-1,CASSIVARQGANEQFF
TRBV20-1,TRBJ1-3,CSARPSDTISGNTIYF
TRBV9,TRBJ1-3,CASSEGTSGNTIYF
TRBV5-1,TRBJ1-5,CASSPDLNQPQHF
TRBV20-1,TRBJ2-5,CSASRQGETQYF
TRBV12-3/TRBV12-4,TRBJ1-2,CASSPSGRDGYTF
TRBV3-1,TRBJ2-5,CASSQGESAQETQYF
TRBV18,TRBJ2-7,CASSQTSGAYEQYF
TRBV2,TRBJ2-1,CASGNDRWEQFF
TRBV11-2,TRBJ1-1,CASSLEQLNTEAFF
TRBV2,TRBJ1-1,CASSEGGVTEAFF
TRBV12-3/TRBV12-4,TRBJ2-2,CASSLGQANTGELFF
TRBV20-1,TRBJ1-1,CSAPGWNTEAFF
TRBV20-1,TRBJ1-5,CSAGTGLNQPQHF
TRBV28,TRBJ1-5,CASSLSTGYNQPQHF
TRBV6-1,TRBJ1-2,CASSTGYGYTF
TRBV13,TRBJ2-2,CASSPQTSGKTGELFF
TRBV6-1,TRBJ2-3,CASSKPQGASTDTQYF
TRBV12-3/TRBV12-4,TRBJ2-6,CANAGTGLTGANVLTF
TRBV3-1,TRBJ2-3,CASSPPVADTQYF
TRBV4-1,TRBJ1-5,CASSQEEGRNQPQHF
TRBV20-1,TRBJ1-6,CSASGSNSPLHF
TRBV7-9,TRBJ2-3,CASSQGLAGTDTQYF
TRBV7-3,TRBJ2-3,CASSPGTGLTQYF
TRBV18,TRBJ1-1,CATVLSLNTEAFF
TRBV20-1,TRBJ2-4,CSARTSTIQYF
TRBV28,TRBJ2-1,CASSPSMDEQFF
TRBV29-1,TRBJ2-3,CSVDGGSTDTQYF
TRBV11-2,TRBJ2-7,CASSLLSDGGLLGQYF
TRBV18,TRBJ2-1,CASFSGRAGRAHEQFF
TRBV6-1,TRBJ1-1,CASSEAGLGLGEAFF
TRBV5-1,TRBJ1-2,CASSLGHAQGAYGYTF